One and the same sample provided the 14 T cell receptor beta chains below, sequenced in a study of Ad26.COV2.S vaccination and SARS-CoV-2 variants (dated by TCRdb to about 2021). The protocol used for the library was the immunoSEQ multiplex PCR assay. TCRdb's version of the immuneACCESS table is confined to in-frame rearrangements and falls short of the full clone set. An unresolved V gene accounts for under half of the shortfall where checked; the remainder is of unknown origin. The sample profile shows about 440,000 clones; 90% of them were found once. Roughly 3.9% of the sample comes from the top ten. In the paper's terms, the treatment or condition label means: 19 received Ad26.COV2.S at low or high dose, single or two shots; several received placebo; per-sample allocation not given. Repertoires of vaccine and placebo recipients were sequenced from samples taken on day 63 after the first injection.

The material sequenced was peripheral blood, taken in a trial of Ad26.COV2.S vaccine versus placebo. All receptors come from a person between 18 and 60 years old who received the Ad26.COV2.S COVID-19 vaccine or a placebo.

CDR3 amino acids: CASSLQGKAEAFF. As DNA, the CDR3 is TGCGCCAGCAGCCTCCAGGGGAAGGCTGAAGCTTTCTTT. The V gene is TRBV5-1, the J gene TRBJ1-1; maybe TRBD1 (6 bases). This CDR3 region has 13 residues. Trimming stripped 4 bases from V and 6 bases from J, with 13 bases between. Germline values: CDR1 SGHRS, CDR2 YFSETQ.

There are a few counts of this clone. This chain uses TRBV7-2 with TRBJ2-7; D ambiguous. This CDR3 comprises 15 residues. V dropped 1 base and J dropped 3 bases, with 13 bases sitting between them. From germline, CDR1 is SGHTA and CDR2 FQGNSA. DNA of the CDR3: TGTGCCAGCAGCTTAGGGATGCAGACTCTCTACGAGCAGTACTTC. Its translation: CASSLGMQTLYEQYF. Using reference TRBV7-2 and TRBJ2-7 for the parts outside the CDR3, the full variable domain is GAGVSQSPSNKVTEKGKDVELRCDPISGHTALYWYRQSLGQGLEFLIYFQGNSAPDKSGLPSDRFSAERTGGSVSTLTIQRTQQEDSAVYLCASSLGMQTLYEQYFGPGTRLTVT.

The rearrangement uses TRBV6-2 or TRBV6-3 and TRBJ2-1; 10 bases fit TRBD2. V lost 0 bases to trimming and J lost 6 bases; unmatched junction nucleotides: 14. The CDR3 has 19 residues. Germline loops: CDR1 MNHEY, CDR2 SVGEGT. The CDR3 protein is CASSYSLAGVLGFSNEQFF. The CDR3 coding sequence is TGTGCCAGCAGTTACTCTCTAGCGGGAGTACTCGGGTTTTCCAATGAGCAGTTCTTC.

The chain employs TRBV27 and TRBJ2-7; D may be TRBD1 or TRBD2 (5 bases each). V lost 3 bases and J lost 6, with 6 bases in between. This CDR3 spans 11 amino acids. The germline V gene encodes CDR1 MNHEY and CDR2 SMNVEV (reference sequence). The CDR3, as DNA: TGTGCCAGCAGTTTTGGGGGCGAGCAGTACTTC. Protein sequence: CASSFGGEQYF.

The chain combines TRBV6-5 with TRBJ2-2; 9 nucleotides line up with TRBD2. The germline gives CDR1 MNHEY, CDR2 SVGAGI. The CDR3 sequence is 16 residues long. J was trimmed by 7 bases and V by 2 bases; bases with no gene match: 8. The CDR3 coding sequence is TGTGCCAGCAGTTACGGGTTAGCGGGAGCTGGCGGGGAGCTGTTTTTT. Encoded protein: CASSYGLAGAGGELFF.

The V gene is TRBV5-6, the J gene TRBJ1-1; D gene unclear. The CDR3 sequence is 14 residues long. The V end was cut by 4 bases, the J end by 2 bases, with 12 bases between. Germline lookup yields CDR1 SGHDT and CDR2 YYEEEE. The CDR3 loop is CASSVDVFNTEAFF. The CDR3 DNA follows: TGTGCCAGCAGCGTGGACGTCTTTAACACTGAAGCTTTCTTT.

This chain connects TRBV7-3 to TRBJ2-7; D is ambiguous. Per the germline V gene, CDR1 is SGHTA and CDR2 is FQGTGA. CDR3 length: 15 residues. V dropped 1 base and J dropped 4 bases, with 14 bases sitting between them. The CDR3 protein is CASSLKKKQLYEQYF. DNA for the CDR3: TGTGCCAGCAGCTTAAAAAAGAAACAGCTATACGAGCAGTACTTC.

The chain employs TRBV19 and TRBJ2-5; D remains ambiguous. CDR3 length: 15 residues. The V end was cut by 3 bases, the J end by 2 bases, with 13 bases between. CDR1 and CDR2 from the germline V gene are LNHDA and SQIVND (reference sequence). In DNA, the CDR3 is TGTGCCAGTAGTATTTCGGGTACTTATCAAGAGACCCAGTACTTC. Its translation is CASSISGTYQETQYF.

Regarding this clone: The sample carries other DNA sequences with the same CDR3. The rearrangement joins TRBV27 to TRBJ2-6; D gene unclear. Germline loops: CDR1 MNHEY, CDR2 SMNVEV (reference sequence). The V end was cut by 6 bases, the J end by 0 bases, with 3 bases between. This CDR3 is 13 amino acids long. In DNA form, the CDR3 reads TGTGCCAGCAGCCCCTCTGGGGCCAACGTCCTGACTTTC. The encoded protein is CASSPSGANVLTF.

V usage is TRBV10-3 and J usage is TRBJ1-1; the D is unclear. This CDR3 has 13 residues. Trimming cost V 4 bases and J 1 base, with 7 bases left between them. Germline CDR1 reads ENHRY; CDR2 reads SYGVKD. CDR3 sequence: CAISAWGNTEAFF. The CDR3 DNA reads as TGTGCCATCAGTGCCTGGGGGAACACTGAAGCTTTCTTT.

The chain employs TRBV4-2 and TRBJ2-2; 7 bases agree with TRBD2. The CDR3 covers 19 residues. Looked up from germline, CDR1 is LGHNA and CDR2 is YNFKEQ. Trimming cost V 0 bases and J 0 bases; bases outside gene matches: 10. The CDR3 DNA reads TGTGCCAGCAGCCAAGATCTTGATGTTAGCGGGTCGAACACCGGGGAGCTGTTTTTT. Protein: CASSQDLDVSGSNTGELFF.

The rearrangement uses TRBV2 and TRBJ1-4; D perhaps matches TRBD1 (6 bases). V lost 6 bases, J lost 4 bases, and 12 bases lay in between. The CDR3 sequence is 14 residues long. The V gene's germline CDR1 is SNHLY and CDR2 FYNNEI. The CDR3 bases are TGTGCCAGCAGGGAACAGGGAATTAATGAAAAACTGTTTTTT. This encodes CASREQGINEKLFF.

The rearrangement joins TRBV3-1 (or the pseudogene TRBV3-2) to TRBJ2-7; D uncertain. This CDR3 region has 11 residues. Between the trimmed V and J ends, which lost 2 bases and 6 bases, there was a span of 5 bases. Germline assignment: CDR1 LGHDT and CDR2 YNNKEL (reference sequence). The CDR3 coding sequence is TGTGCCAGCAGCCAATCCGGCGAGCAGTACTTC. Translated, it gives CASSQSGEQYF.

The rearrangement joins TRBV15 to TRBJ2-7; 7 bases align to TRBD1. The V and J ends lost 0 bases and 3 bases, in that order; junction bases with no gene match: 14. The CDR3 has 18 residues. The germline CDR1 and CDR2 sequences are LNHNV and YYDKDF (reference sequence). CDR3 loop: CATSREGPGQVFDYEQYF. The DNA for the CDR3 is TGTGCCACCAGCAGAGAGGGCCCAGGACAGGTATTCGACTACGAGCAGTACTTC.